This T cell receptor (beta chain) is drawn from a study of T cells in Graves' hyperthyroidism and ophthalmopathy. The CDR3 extends over 16 amino acids. Germline values: CDR1 SGHRS, CDR2 YFSETQ. With respect to this clonotype: What it binds is unknown. A junction end diverges from the germline sequence, so it may reflect a read error.

TCR beta CDR3 region amplification was performed from RNA transcripts. First-round RT-PCR targeting the TCR CDR3 was performed with the HTBI primer set. MiXCR, run by TCRdb on the multiplex PCR reads, gives a single entry per CDR3 protein. The data show some 370,000 distinct CDR3 sequences, about 18% seen once. Study-wide results and limits: A 13 V-J signature model discriminated ophthalmopathy versus stable hyperthyroidism.

In patients aged 18 to 65, hyperthyroidism was newly diagnosed, with duration under 2 months. Source material: blood. The chain is built from TRBV5-1 and TRBJ1-4; 9 positions match TRBD1. This TCR was sampled from a woman younger than 45 with Graves' hyperthyroidism that later progressed to Graves' ophthalmopathy. The CDR3 protein is CASGYKDRGRDEKLFF. The CDR3 nucleotides read TGTGCCAGCGGCTATAAGGACAGGGGTCGGGATGAAAAACTGTTTTTT. Combining the CDR3 with reference TRBV5-1 and TRBJ1-4 gives the whole variable domain KAGVTQTPRYLIKTRGQQVTLSCSPISGHRSVSWYQQTPGQGLQFLFEYFSETQRNKGNFPGRFSGRQFSNSRSEMNVSTLELGDSALYLCASGYKDRGRDEKLFFGSGTQLSVL.